The sequence of this T cell receptor beta chain was determined in a study of cytomegalovirus exposure and HLA in healthy donors. Study summary: Later, an analysis reported that the 110 or so validation repertoires had used the same platform as the approximately 680 first-cohort repertoires.

Donors came from a validation cohort of over a hundred subjects, distinct from the first 666-subject cohort. This table comes from immunoSEQ multiplex PCR, and its TCRdb copy is limited to in-frame clones, with some not included. This sample carries 56,000 or so clones, around 93% of them seen once, and the ten largest clones take more than 1.5%. V lost 8 bases and J lost 7, with 18 bases in between. The CDR3 runs to 14 residues. CDR1 and CDR2 from the germline V gene are ENHRY and SYGVKD. General observations from the study: Rarity held for most TCR sequences, but there were some public TCRs that occurred in many donors. A few CMV-associated chains proved CMV antigen-specific in vitro.

This clone was found once. Its antigen is undetermined. The receptor comes from a woman aged 18-30 years in good health and CMV-seropositive. V and J are TRBV10-3 and TRBJ2-1; D is possibly TRBD2 (5 bases). Material for sequencing was PBMCs. The CDR3 nucleotides read TGTGCCATCGGAGAGGGCTCGGTGGGTAATGAGCAGTTCTTC. Protein sequence: CAIGEGSVGNEQFF.